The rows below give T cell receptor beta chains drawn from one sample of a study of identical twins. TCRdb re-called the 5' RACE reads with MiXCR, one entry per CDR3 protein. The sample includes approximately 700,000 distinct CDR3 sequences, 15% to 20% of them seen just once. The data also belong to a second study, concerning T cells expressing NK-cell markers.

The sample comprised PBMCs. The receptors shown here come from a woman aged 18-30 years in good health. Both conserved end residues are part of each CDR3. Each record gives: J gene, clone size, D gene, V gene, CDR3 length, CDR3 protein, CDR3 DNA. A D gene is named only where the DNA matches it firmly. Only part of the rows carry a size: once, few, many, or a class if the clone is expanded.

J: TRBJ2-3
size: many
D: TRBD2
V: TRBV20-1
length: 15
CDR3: CSAVTSGRALDTQYF
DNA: TGCAGTGCTGTCACTAGCGGGAGGGCCCTGGATACGCAGTATTTT

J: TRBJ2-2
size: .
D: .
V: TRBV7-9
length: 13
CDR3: CASSLDLAGELFF
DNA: TGTGCCAGCAGCTTAGACTTAGCCGGGGAGCTGTTTTTT

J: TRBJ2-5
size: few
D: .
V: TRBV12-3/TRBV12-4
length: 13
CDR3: CASSFVLRGAQYF
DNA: TGTGCCAGCAGTTTCGTACTCCGTGGGGCCCAGTACTTC

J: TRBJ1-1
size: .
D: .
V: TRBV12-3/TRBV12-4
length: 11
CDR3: CAVGEGTEAFF
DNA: TGTGCCGTCGGTGAGGGGACTGAAGCTTTCTTT

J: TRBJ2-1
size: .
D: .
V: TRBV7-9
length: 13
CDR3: CASRPLSQYEQFF
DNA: TGTGCCAGCAGACCCCTTAGTCAGTATGAGCAGTTCTTC

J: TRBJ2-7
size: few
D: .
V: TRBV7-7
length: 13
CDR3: CASSFGPIYEQYF
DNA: TGTGCTAGCAGCTTCGGACCGATCTACGAGCAGTACTTC

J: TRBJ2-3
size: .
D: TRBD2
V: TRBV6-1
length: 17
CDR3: CASSPGLAGGPTDTQYF
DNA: TGTGCCAGCAGTCCTGGACTAGCGGGAGGTCCCACAGATACGCAGTATTTT

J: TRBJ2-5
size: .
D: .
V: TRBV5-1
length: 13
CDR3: CASRNTPKETQYF
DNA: TGCGCCAGCAGAAACACTCCTAAAGAGACCCAGTACTTC

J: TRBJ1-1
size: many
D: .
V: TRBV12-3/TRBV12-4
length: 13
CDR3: CASSPRQDTEAFF
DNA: TGTGCCAGCAGTCCTCGACAGGACACTGAAGCTTTCTTT

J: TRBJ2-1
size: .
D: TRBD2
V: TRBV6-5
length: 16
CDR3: CASSYQAGGSYNEQFF
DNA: TGTGCCAGCAGTTACCAAGCGGGGGGTTCCTACAATGAGCAGTTCTTC

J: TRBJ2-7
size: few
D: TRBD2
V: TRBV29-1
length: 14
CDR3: CSVTSGFRSYEQYF
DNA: TGCAGCGTTACTAGCGGGTTTCGATCCTACGAGCAGTACTTC

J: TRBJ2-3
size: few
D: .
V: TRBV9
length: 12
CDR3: CASSADTDTQYF
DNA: TGTGCCAGCAGCGCCGACACAGATACGCAGTATTTT

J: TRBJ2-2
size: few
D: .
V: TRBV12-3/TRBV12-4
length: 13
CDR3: CASSEVGIGELFF
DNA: TGTGCCAGCAGTGAGGTGGGGATTGGGGAGCTGTTTTTT

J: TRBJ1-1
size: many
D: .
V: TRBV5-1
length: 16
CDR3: CASSLAVGAMNTEAFF
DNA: TGCGCCAGCAGCTTGGCCGTTGGCGCGATGAACACTGAAGCTTTCTTT

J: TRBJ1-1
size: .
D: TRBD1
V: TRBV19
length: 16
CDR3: CASTNRRQGMNTEAFF
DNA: TGTGCCAGTACAAACCGAAGACAGGGGATGAACACTGAAGCTTTCTTT

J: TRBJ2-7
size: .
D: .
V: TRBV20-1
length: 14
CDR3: CSARPLGGTYEQYF
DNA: TGCAGTGCTAGACCCTTAGGGGGTACCTACGAGCAGTACTTC

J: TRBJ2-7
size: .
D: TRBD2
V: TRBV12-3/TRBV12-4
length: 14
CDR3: CASSQTSGRYEQYF
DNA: TGTGCCAGCAGCCAGACTAGCGGGAGATACGAGCAGTACTTC

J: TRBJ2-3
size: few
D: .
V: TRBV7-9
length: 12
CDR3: CARSGSTDTQYF
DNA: TGTGCCAGGTCGGGGAGCACAGATACGCAGTATTTT

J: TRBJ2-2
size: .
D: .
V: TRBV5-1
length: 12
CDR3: CASALNTGELFF
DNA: TGCGCCAGCGCCCTGAACACCGGGGAGCTGTTTTTT

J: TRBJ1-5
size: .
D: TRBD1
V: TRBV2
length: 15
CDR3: CASSADRVRNQPQHF
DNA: TGTGCCAGCAGCGCCGACAGGGTTCGCAATCAGCCCCAGCATTTT

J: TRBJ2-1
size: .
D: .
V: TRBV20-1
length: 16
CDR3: CSARDSRGYSYNEQFF
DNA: TGCAGTGCTAGAGATTCAAGGGGTTACTCCTACAATGAGCAGTTCTTC

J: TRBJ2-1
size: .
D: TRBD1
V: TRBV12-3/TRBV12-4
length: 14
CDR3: CASSGQGGVYEQFF
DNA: TGTGCCAGCAGTGGACAGGGGGGTGTCTATGAGCAGTTCTTC

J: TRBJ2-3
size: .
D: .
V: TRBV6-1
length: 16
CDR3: CASSELATDGTDTQYF
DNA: TGTGCCAGCAGTGAACTAGCTACTGATGGCACAGATACGCAGTATTTT

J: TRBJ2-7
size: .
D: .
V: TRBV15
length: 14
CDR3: CATSRVESSYEQYF
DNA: TGTGCCACCAGCAGAGTGGAAAGCTCCTACGAGCAGTACTTC

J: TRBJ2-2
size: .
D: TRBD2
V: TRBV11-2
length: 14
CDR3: CASSLNGRAGELFF
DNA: TGTGCCAGCAGCTTGAACGGGAGGGCCGGGGAGCTGTTTTTT

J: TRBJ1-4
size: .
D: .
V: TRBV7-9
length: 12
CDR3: CASSSTHGKLFF
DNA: TGTGCCAGCAGCTCCACCCACGGAAAACTGTTTTTT

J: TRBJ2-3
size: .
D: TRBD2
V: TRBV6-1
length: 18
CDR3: CASSEATSGGARTDTQYF
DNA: TGTGCCAGCAGTGAAGCTACTAGCGGGGGGGCTCGCACAGATACGCAGTATTTT